This T cell receptor (beta chain) originates from a study of blood T cell repertoires in COVID-19. Across the study: T cells, B-cell-depleted T cells, or PBMCs provided the cDNA or gDNA that served as material.

Cohort allocation depended upon clinical history that participants reported. Two negative PCRs, clearance, or symptom resolution characterized the recovered Cohort 3 donors. Methods used by the authors: The assay estimated nucleated cells by amplifying reference gene primers. Measured with immunoSEQ multiplex PCR; TCRdb has only the in-frame clones, and not every one. V, J and clone size reflect that table, while D and trimming were determined from the DNA. Of roughly 400,000 clones detected, 87% appear once; the ten largest clones hold about 9.4%. The source of this sequence is a woman aged 45-59 years who had recovered from COVID-19. Sequencing used PBMCs or T cells enriched from blood (not recorded which).

The CDR3 loop reads CASSSRRRTGETDTQYF. CDR3 sequence (DNA): TGTGCCAGCAGCTCCCGCCGTAGGACAGGGGAAACAGATACGCAGTATTTT. The V call is TRBV11-3, the J call TRBJ2-3; 9 bases fit TRBD1. Germline loops: CDR1 SGHNT, CDR2 YENEEA. CDR3 length equals 17 residues. The ends lost 4 bases at V and 3 bases at J; junction bases unmatched: 11.